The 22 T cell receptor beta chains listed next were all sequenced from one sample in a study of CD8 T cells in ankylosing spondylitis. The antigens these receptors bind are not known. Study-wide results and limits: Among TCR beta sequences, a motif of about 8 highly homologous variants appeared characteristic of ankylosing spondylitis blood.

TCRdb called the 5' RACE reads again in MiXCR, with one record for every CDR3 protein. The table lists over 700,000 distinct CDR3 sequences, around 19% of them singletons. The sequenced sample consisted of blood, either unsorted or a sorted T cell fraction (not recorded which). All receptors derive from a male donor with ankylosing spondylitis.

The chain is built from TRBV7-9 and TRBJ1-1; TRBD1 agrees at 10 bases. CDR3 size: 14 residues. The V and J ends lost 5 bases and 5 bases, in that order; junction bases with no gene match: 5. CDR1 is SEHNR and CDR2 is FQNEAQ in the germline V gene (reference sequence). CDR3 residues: CASSVGTGDTEAFF. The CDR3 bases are TGTGCCAGCAGCGTCGGGACAGGGGATACTGAAGCTTTCTTT.

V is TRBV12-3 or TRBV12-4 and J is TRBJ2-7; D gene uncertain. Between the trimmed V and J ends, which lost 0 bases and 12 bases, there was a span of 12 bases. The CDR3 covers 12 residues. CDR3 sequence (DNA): TGTGCCAGCAGTTTAGCGCAGAGTGGTCCGTACTTC. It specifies CASSLAQSGPYF.

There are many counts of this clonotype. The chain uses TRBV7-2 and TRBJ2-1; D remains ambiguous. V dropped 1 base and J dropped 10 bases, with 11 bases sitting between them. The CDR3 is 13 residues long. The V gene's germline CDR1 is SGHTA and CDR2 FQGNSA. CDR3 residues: CASSLVSLPEQFF. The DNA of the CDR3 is TGTGCCAGCAGCTTAGTTTCTCTACCGGAGCAGTTCTTC.

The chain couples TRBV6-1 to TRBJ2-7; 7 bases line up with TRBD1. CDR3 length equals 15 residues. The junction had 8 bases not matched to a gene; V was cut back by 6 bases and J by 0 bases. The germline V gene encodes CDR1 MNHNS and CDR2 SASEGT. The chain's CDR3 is CASSGKGASSYEQYF. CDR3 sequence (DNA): TGTGCCAGCAGCGGAAAGGGGGCAAGCTCCTACGAGCAGTACTTC.

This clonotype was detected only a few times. In nucleotides, the CDR3 is TGCGCCAGCAGCCAAGATCGGGTAAAGCCTAATGAGCAGTTCTTC. It encodes CASSQDRVKPNEQFF. The gene calls are TRBV4-3 and TRBJ2-1; D is ambiguous. V shed 0 bases and J shed 7 bases, with 13 bases lying between them. Germline V lookup: CDR1 LGHNA, CDR2 YSLEER. The CDR3 has 15 amino acids.

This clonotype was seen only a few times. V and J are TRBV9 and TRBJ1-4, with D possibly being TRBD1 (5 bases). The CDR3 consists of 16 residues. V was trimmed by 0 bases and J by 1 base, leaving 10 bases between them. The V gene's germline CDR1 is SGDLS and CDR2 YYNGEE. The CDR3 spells CASSVDTGVTNEKLFF. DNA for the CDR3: TGTGCCAGCAGCGTAGATACGGGGGTAACTAATGAAAAACTGTTTTTT.

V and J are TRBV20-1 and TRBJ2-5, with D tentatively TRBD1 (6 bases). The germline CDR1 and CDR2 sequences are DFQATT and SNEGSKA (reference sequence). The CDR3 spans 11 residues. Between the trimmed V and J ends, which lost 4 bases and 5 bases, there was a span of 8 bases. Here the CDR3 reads CSAIDRETQYF. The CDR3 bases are TGCAGTGCTATCGACAGGGAGACCCAGTACTTC.

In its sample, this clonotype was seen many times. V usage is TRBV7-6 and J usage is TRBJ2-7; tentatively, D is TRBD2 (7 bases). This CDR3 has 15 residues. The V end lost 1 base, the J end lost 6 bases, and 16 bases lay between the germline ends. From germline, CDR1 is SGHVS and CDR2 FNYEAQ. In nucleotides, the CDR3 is TGTGCCAGCAGCTTAGAAGGGGGAGGGAGAGGCGAGCAGTACTTC. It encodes CASSLEGGGRGEQYF. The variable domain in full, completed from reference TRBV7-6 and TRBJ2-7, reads GAGVSQSPRYKVTKRGQDVALRCDPISGHVSLYWYRQALGQGPEFLTYFNYEAQQDKSGLPNDRFSAERPEGSISTLTIQRTEQRDSAMYRCASSLEGGGRGEQYFGPGTRLTVT.

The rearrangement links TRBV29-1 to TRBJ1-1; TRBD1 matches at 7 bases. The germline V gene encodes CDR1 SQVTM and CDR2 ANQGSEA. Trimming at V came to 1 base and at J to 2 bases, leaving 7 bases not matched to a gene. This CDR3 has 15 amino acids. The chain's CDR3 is CSVEVPGTENTEAFF. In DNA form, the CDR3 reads TGCAGCGTTGAAGTACCCGGGACAGAAAACACTGAAGCTTTCTTT. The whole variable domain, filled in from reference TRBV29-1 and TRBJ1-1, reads SAVISQKPSRDICQRGTSLTIQCQVDSQVTMMFWYRQQPGQSLTLIATANQGSEATYESGFVIDKFPISRPNLTFSTLTVSNMSPEDSSIYLCSVEVPGTENTEAFFGQGTRLTVV.

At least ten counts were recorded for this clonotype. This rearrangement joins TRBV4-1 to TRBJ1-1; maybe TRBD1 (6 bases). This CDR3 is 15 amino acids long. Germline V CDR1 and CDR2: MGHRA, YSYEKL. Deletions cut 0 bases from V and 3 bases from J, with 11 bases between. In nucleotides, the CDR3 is TGCGCCAGCAGCCAAGAGAACAGGGCGGACACTGAAGCTTTCTTT. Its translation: CASSQENRADTEAFF.

Written as DNA, the CDR3 is TGCAGTGCTAGAAAATTGACAGATAGCAATCAGCCCCAGCATTTT. It yields the protein CSARKLTDSNQPQHF. This chain uses TRBV20-1 with TRBJ1-5; tentatively, D is TRBD1 (5 bases). V lost 2 bases and J lost 0, with 11 bases in between. Germline assignment: CDR1 DFQATT and CDR2 SNEGSKA (reference sequence). This CDR3 is built from 15 residues.

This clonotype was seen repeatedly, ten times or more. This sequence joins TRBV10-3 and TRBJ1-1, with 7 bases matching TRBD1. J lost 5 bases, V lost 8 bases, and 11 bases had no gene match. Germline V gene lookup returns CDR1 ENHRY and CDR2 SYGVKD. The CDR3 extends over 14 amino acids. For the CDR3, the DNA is TGTGCCATCCGACAGGGCCGGGGTGTGACTGAAGCTTTCTTT. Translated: CAIRQGRGVTEAFF.

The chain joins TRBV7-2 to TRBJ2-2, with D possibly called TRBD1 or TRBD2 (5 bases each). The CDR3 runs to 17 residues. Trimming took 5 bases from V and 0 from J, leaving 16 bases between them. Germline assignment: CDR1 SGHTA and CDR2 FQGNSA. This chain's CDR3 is CASSLRPQGPNTGELFF. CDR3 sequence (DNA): TGTGCCAGCAGCCTCCGCCCCCAGGGACCGAACACCGGGGAGCTGTTTTTT.

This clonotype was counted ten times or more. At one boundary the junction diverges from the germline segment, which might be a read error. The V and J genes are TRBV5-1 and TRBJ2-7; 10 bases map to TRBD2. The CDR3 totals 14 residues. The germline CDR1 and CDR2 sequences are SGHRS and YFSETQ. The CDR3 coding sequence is TGTGCCAGCTCACCGAGCGGGGGGGCGTACGAGCAGTACTTC. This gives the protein CASSPSGGAYEQYF.

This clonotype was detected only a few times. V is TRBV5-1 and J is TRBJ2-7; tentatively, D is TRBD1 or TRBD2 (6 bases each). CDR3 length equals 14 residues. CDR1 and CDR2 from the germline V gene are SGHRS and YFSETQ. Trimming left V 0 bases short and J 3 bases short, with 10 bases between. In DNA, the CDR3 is TGCGCCAGCAGCTTGGAAGGGGGGTACTACGAGCAGTACTTC. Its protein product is CASSLEGGYYEQYF.

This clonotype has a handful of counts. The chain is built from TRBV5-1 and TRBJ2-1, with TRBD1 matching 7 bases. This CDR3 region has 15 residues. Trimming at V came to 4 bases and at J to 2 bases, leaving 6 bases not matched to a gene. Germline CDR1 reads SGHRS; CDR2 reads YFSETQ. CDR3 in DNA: TGCGCCAGCAGCCTACCCGGGACAGCCTACAATGAGCAGTTCTTC. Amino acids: CASSLPGTAYNEQFF.

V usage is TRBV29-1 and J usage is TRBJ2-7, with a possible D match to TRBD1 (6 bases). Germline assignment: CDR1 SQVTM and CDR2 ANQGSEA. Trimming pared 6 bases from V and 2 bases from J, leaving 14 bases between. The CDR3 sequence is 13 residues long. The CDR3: CSVSTGFTYEQYF. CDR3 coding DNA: TGCAGCGTCTCCACAGGGTTTACCTACGAGCAGTACTTC.

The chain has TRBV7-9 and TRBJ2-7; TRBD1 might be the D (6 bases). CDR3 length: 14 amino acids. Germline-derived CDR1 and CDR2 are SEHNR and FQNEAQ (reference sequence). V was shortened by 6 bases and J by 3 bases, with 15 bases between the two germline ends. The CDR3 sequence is CASSRRAGDYEQYF. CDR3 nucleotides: TGTGCCAGCAGTCGAAGGGCAGGGGACTACGAGCAGTACTTC.

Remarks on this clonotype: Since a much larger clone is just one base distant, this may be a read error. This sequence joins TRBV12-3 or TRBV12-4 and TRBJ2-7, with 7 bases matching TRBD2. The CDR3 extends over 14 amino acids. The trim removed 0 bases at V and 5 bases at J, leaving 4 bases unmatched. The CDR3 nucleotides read TGTGCCAGCAGTTTAGCGGGAGGGAAACACGAGCAGTACTTC. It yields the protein CASSLAGGKHEQYF.

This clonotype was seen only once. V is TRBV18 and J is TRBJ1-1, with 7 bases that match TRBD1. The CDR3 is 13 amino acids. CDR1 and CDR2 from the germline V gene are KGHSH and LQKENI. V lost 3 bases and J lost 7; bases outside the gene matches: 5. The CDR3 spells CASSPSTGLEAFF. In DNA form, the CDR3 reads TGTGCCAGCTCACCCTCGACAGGGCTTGAAGCTTTCTTT.

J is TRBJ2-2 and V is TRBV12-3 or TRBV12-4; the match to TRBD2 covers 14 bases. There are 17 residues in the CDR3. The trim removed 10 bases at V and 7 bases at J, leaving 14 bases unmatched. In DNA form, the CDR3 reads TGTGCCACCATGGAGACTAGCGGGAGGGCCGGGGACGGGGAGCTGTTTTTT. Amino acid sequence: CATMETSGRAGDGELFF.

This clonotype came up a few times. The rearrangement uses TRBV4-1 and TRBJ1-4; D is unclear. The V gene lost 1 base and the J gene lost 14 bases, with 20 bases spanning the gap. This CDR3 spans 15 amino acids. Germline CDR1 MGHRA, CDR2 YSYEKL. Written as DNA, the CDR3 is TGCGCCAGCAGCCAAGGATCAGGTTCTCGTACAGTGCTGTTTTTT. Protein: CASSQGSGSRTVLFF.